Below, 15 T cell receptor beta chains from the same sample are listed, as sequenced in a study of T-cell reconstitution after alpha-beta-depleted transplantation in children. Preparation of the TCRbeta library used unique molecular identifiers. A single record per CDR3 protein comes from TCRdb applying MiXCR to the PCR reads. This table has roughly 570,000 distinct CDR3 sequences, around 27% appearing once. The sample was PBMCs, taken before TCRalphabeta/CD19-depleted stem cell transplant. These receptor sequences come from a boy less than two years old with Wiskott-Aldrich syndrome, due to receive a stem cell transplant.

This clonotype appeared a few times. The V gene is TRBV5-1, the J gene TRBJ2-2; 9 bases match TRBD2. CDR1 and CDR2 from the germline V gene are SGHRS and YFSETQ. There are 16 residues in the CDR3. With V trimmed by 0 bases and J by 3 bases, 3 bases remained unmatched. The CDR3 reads CASSLEWTSDTGELFF. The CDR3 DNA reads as TGCGCCAGCAGCTTGGAGTGGACTAGCGACACCGGGGAGCTGTTTTTT.

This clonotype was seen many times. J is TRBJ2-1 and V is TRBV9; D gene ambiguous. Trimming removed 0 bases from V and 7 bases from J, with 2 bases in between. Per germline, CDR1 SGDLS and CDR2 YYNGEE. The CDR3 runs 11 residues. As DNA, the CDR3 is TGTGCCAGCAGCGTAGATAATGAGCAGTTCTTC. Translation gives CASSVDNEQFF. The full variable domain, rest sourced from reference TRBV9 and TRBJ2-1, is DSGVTQTPKHLITATGQRVTLRCSPRSGDLSVYWYQQSLDQGLQFLIQYYNGEERAKGNILERFSAQQFPDLHSELNLSSLELGDSALYFCASSVDNEQFFGPGTRLTVL.

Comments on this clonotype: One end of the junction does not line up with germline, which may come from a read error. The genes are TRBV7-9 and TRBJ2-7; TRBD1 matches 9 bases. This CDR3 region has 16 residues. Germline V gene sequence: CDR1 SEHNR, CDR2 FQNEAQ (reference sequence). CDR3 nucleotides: TGTGCCAGCAGCCCCGGGACAGGGAGTTCCTCCGACGAGCAGTACTTC. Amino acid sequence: CASSPGTGSSSDEQYF. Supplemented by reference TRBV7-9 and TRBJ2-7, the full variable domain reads DTGVSQNPRHKITKRGQNVTFRCDPISEHNRLYWYRQTLGQGPEFLTYFQNEAQLEKSRLLSDRFSAERPKGSFSTLEIQRTEQGDSAMYLCASSPGTGSSSDEQYFGPGTRLTVT.

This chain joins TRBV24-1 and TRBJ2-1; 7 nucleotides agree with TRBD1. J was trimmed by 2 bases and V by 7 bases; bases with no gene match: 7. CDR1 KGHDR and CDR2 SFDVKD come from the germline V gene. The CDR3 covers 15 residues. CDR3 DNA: TGTGCCACCAGCCTCCGGGACAGTCCCTACAATGAGCAGTTCTTC. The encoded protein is CATSLRDSPYNEQFF.

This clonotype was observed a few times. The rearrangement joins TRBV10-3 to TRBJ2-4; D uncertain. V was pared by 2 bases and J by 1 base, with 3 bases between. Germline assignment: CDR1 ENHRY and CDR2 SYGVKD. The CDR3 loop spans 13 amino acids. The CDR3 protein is CAISEGAKNIQYF. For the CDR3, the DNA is TGTGCCATCAGTGAGGGGGCCAAAAACATTCAGTACTTC.

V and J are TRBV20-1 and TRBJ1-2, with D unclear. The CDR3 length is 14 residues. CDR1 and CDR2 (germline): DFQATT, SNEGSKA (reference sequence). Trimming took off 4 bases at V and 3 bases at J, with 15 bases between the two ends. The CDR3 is CSATPPGSYYGYTF. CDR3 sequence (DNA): TGCAGTGCTACCCCTCCGGGGTCCTACTATGGCTACACCTTC.

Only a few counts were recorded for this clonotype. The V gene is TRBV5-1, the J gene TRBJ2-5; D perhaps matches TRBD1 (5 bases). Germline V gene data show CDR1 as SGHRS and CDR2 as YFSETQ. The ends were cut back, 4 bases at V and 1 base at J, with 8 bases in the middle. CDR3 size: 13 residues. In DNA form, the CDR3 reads TGCGCCAGCAGCACGGACATCCAAGAGACCCAGTACTTC. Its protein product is CASSTDIQETQYF. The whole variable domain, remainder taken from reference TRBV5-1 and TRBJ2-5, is KAGVTQTPRYLIKTRGQQVTLSCSPISGHRSVSWYQQTPGQGLQFLFEYFSETQRNKGNFPGRFSGRQFSNSRSEMNVSTLELGDSALYLCASSTDIQETQYFGPGTRLLVL.

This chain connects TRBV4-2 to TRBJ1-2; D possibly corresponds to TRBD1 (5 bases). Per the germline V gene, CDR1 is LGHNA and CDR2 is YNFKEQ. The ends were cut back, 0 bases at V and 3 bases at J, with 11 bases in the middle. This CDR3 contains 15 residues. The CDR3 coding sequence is TGTGCCAGCAGCCAAGATAGGGGACCGGACTATGGCTACACCTTC. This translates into CASSQDRGPDYGYTF.

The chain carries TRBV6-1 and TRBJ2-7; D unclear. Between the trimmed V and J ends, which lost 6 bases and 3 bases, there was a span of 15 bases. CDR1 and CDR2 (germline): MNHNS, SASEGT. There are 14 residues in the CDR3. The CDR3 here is CASSLLPGNYEQYF. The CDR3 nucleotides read TGTGCCAGCAGCCTTCTGCCTGGGAACTACGAGCAGTACTTC.

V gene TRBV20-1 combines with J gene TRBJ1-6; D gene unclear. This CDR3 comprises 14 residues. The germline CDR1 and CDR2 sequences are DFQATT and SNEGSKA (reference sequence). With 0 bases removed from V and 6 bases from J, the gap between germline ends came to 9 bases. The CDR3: CSAREGGFNSPLHF. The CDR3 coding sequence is TGCAGTGCTAGAGAGGGTGGATTTAATTCACCCCTCCACTTT.

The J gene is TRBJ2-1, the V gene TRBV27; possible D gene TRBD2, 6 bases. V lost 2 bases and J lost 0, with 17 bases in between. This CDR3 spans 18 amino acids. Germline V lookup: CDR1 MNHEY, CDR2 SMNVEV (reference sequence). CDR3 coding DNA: TGTGCCAGCAGTTTAGGAACGGGACTCCCAGTCTCCTACAATGAGCAGTTCTTC. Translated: CASSLGTGLPVSYNEQFF.

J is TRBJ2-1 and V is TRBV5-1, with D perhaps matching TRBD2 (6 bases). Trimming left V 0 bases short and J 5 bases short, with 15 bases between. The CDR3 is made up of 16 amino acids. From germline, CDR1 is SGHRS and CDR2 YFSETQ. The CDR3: CASSLARGNMNNEQFF. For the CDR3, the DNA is TGCGCCAGCAGCTTGGCACGGGGGAATATGAACAATGAGCAGTTCTTC.

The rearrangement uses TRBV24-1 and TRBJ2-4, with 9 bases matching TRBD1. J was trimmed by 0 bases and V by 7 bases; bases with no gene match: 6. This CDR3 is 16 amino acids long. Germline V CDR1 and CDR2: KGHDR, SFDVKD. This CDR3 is CATRPDRGLAKNIQYF. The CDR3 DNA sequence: TGTGCCACCAGGCCCGACAGGGGGTTAGCCAAAAACATTCAGTACTTC.

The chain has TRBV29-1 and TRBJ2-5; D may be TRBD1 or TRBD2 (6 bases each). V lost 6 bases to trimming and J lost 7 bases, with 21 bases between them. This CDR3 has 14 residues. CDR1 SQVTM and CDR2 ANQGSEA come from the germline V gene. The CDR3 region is CSVRPPGALGTQYF. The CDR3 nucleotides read TGCAGCGTACGGCCCCCGGGGGCCCTCGGGACCCAGTACTTC.

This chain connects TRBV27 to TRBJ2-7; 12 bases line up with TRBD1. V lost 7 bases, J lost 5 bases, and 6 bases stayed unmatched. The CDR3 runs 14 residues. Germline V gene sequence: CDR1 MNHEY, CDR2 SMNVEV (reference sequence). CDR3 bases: TGTGCCAGCACCGGGACAGGGGGCGCCCACGAGCAGTACTTC. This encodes CASTGTGGAHEQYF.